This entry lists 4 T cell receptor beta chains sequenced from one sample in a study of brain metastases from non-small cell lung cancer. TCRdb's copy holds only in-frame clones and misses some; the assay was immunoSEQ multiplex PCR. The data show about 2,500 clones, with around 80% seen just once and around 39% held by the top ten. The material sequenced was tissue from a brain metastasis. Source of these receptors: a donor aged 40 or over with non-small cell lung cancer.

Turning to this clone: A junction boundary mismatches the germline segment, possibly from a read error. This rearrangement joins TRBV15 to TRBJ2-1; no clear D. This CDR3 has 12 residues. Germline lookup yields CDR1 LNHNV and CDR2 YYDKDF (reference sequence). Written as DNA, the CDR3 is TGTGCCACCAGCAGAGATAGGGCTGGTTGGGTCTTC. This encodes CATSRDRAGWVF.

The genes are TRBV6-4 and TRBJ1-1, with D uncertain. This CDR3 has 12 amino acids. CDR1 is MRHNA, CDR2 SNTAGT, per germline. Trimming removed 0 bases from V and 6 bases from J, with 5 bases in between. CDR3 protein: CASSDSGSEAFF. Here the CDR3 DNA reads TGTGCCAGCAGTGACTCGGGATCTGAAGCTTTCTTT.

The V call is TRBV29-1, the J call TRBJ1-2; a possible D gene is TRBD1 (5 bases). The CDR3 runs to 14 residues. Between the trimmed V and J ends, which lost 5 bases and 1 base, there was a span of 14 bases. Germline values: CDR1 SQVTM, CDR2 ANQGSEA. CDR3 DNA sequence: TGCAGCGTTCCTATGGGGGTTGTTAACTATGGCTACACCTTC. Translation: CSVPMGVVNYGYTF.

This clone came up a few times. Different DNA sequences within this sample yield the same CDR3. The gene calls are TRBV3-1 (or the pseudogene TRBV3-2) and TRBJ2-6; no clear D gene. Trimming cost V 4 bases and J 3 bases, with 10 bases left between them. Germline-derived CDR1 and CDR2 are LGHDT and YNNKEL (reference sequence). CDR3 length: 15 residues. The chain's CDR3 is CASSPYHGGANVLTF. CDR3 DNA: TGTGCCAGCAGCCCTTACCACGGTGGGGCCAACGTCCTGACTTTC.